This T cell receptor (beta chain) originates from a study of immune cell composition in non-small cell lung cancer (dated by TCRdb to about 2017). For context, the study as a whole: To assign histologic subtype, which was mostly lung adenocarcinoma or squamous cell carcinoma, H&E was combined with p63, CK5, Napsin A and TTF-1 immunohistochemistry. TCR-beta sequencing (Adaptive Biotechnologies) was performed on a few dozen paired NSCLC tumour and non-adjacent lung specimens plus 26 tumour-only specimens. Supplementary cohort #1 consisted of 10 lung adenocarcinoma cases with paired tumour/lung TCR-beta sequencing and with TIL populations generated to assess tumour reactivity. Several tumour specimens with TCR-beta data were rare histological subtypes and were excluded from the subtype comparisons. The investigation overall reported the following: Nearly half of NSCLC cases had tumour-associated clones >0.5%, found in about a third of adenocarcinomas compared with 75% to 85% of squamous carcinomas. Lung squamous cell carcinoma tumours had significantly higher Top 10 clone scores and productive clonality than lung adenocarcinoma tumours. Only approximately 10 cases were included in the reactivity cohort, and sequence sharing between tumour-reactive clones and the dominant in vivo tumour-associated clones was not shown. Across fewer than 13 adenocarcinoma cases, the maximal tumour-associated clone frequency showed a strong correlation with TIL tumour reactivity, but overall clonality showed no such correlation. No significant correlation was found between tumour TCR-beta clonality and smoking pack-years.

Counted from cysteine to phenylalanine, this CDR3 has 14 amino acids. Just CDR3 DNA is preserved here, 42 bases in frame from base 1. Via the germline V gene, CDR1 is SNHLY and CDR2 FYNNEI. Between the V and J ends, shortened by 5 bases and 2 bases respectively, the junction contains 12 bases. Genomic DNA was extracted with the QIAamp DNA kit from frozen aliquots of unsorted single-cell suspensions. Surgically resected non-small cell lung cancer tissue was used for the tumour samples. Tissues arrived within 2 hours after resection and were immediately processed into single-cell suspensions. Tissue was broken up mechanically, digested enzymatically with DNase I, collagenase I and hyaluronidase for under 35 minutes at 37 degrees C, and then filtered and RBC-lysed. A two-step multiplex PCR was used to amplify TCR-beta CDR3 regions from genomic DNA, and Illumina-compatible adaptors were added in the second step. TCR-beta immunosequencing was carried out on an Illumina platform through the commercial immunoSEQ service. Processing in the source paper ran as follows. Repertoires were described by productive clonality and by Top 10 Clones, which is the percentage of T-cell templates coming from the ten most frequent sequences. Productive clonality ranged from 0 to 1, with 1 indicating a monoclonal population. Using log10 scatter plots, tumour-associated clones were identified as sequences that made up at least 0.1% of tumour T-cell templates yet were absent from the matched non-adjacent lung. Student's t-tests were used for two-group comparisons, ANOVA was used for stages, and linear regression was used for relationships, with analyses conducted in GraphPad Prism7 and R. This is the immuneACCESS table as TCRdb keeps it, with only in-frame sequences that have V and J called. A part of the clones is gone; compared with another copy, unresolved V genes explain less than half, and the rest is unexplained. V and J calls and clone size come straight from that table; D and trimming were deduced from the DNA. This sample holds under 2,000 clones; more than 65% were observed only once. The top ten constitute approximately 11% of the sample.

Worth noting for this clone: Its antigen is currently not known. Nothing much larger sits one base from this clone, and base qualities are not available.

This sample was also put to use in a study of CD4 T cells in lung cancer. As described in the second report: In the study, blood T cells from NSCLC patients were screened for responses to candidate mutation-encoded neoepitopes, and neoantigen-specific CD4+ T-cell clones and TCRs were isolated. A handful of patients undergoing curative-intent resections for stage I-III non-small cell lung cancer provided the tumor and non-adjacent lung tissue. Lung adenocarcinoma or squamous cell carcinoma was present in the resected patients, who were aged 60 to 69 at blood donation and were mostly former smokers. Before blood donation, patients had received treatments including platinum chemotherapy, and some received nivolumab or pembrolizumab. Some responses derived from blood might reflect in vitro priming of naive T cells or cross-reactivity instead of memory responses to the cancer. TCRB deep sequencing tracked the frequency of neoantigen-specific clonotypes in tumor resections, non-adjacent lung and cultured T-cell products. The kit provider's software was used to analyze TCRB sequence data, and Fisher's exact test was applied to assess tumor enrichment of clonotype templates.

The sequence was obtained from a human donor with non-small cell lung cancer. The sample comprised lung tumor tissue. The rearranged segments are TRBV2 and TRBJ1-2; no D gene can be assigned with confidence. The DNA is as follows: TGTGCCAGCAGTCCAGACGGGTCCAACTATGGCTACACCTTC. This gives the protein CASSPDGSNYGYTF. Beyond the CDR3, the reference TRBV2 and TRBJ1-2 genes provide the residues; the full variable domain reads: EPEVTQTPSHQVTQMGQEVILRCVPISNHLYFYWYRQILGQKVEFLVSFYNNEISEKSEIFDDQFSVERPDGSNFTLKIRSTKLEDSAMYFCASSPDGSNYGYTFGSGTRLTVV.